What follows describes a single TCR beta chain. Clones were sequenced by immunoSEQ multiplex PCR, and TCRdb holds only the in-frame ones, with some missing. Counted here are over 85,000 clones, 90% to 95% occurring once; the ten biggest clones make up 1.5% to 2%. J was trimmed by 3 bases and V by 2 bases; bases with no gene match: 7. Per germline, CDR1 GTSNPN and CDR2 SVGIG (reference sequence). This CDR3 region has 15 residues. These data are taken from a study of T cell changes during pregnancy in multiple sclerosis. The sequence came from a female donor in good health, enrolled as a control in a pregnancy study. The V call is TRBV30, the J call TRBJ2-4, with 7 positions matching TRBD2. Sequencing used peripheral blood, obtained after pregnancy. CDR3 sequence (DNA): TGTGCCTGGAGTAGGGGTGGGGGGGGCAAAAACATTCAGTACTTC. It translates to CAWSRGGGGKNIQYF.